This T cell receptor beta chain was documented in a study of blood T cell repertoires in COVID-19 (dated by TCRdb to 2020 to 2022). Regarding the research as a whole: Samples from collaborators originated in the United States, Italy and Spain and spanned both the acute and convalescent phases of COVID-19. The material from the prospective study consisted of cDNA or gDNA derived from T cells, B-cell-depleted T cells, or PBMCs. The dataset comprised deeply sampled blood TCRbeta repertoires from subjects exposed to, actively infected with, or recovered from COVID-19. The repertoires were made available in a free public database intended to serve as a resource for research on the immune response to SARS-CoV-2. Samples came from the ongoing ImmuneRACE study (first 160 participants) plus 1,254 subjects from 6 global collaborators. Nearly every sample came with metadata listing a de-identified subject ID, COVID-19 status, age in years and sex. Where HLA class I and class II types were available, the types were taken from metadata supplied by the sample provider, not from assay-based typing.

TCRbeta CDR3 regions were amplified from genomic DNA by means of the immunoSEQ Assay, a bias-controlled multiplex PCR. The published analysis was carried out like this. Within the assay, amplification of reference gene primers was used to estimate how many nucleated cells each sample contained. To quantify the absolute abundance of each unique TCRbeta CDR3 rearrangement, sequence reads were collapsed and filtered. For each sample, productive Simpson clonality was calculated by taking the square root of Simpson's diversity index across productive rearrangements. The table was pulled from immuneACCESS by TCRdb, which kept in-frame rearrangements only. Such tables lose some clones; where checked, under half of the loss comes from unresolved V genes, and the rest has no known cause. V, J and clone size are taken as reported in that table, and D and trimming were inferred from the DNA itself. The sample yields around 65,000 clones; approximately 91% were counted once. The top ten constitute less than 2% of the sample.

A word on this clone: The antigen it recognizes is unknown. The sample holds no much larger clone one base away, and base qualities are not on file.

Here is what the overall study found, with its caveats: How much clinical and demographic metadata was included differed by source and by participant, and the metadata was provided uncurated.

Relative to germline, V is missing 0 bases and J is missing 3 bases, with 17 bases of the junction outside any gene match. The CDR3 sequence holds 20 residues, the cysteine and phenylalanine included. The sequence is cut down to CDR3 DNA, 60 bases in frame from base 1. Collaborating institutions collected whole blood in K2EDTA tubes following their own protocols. For TCRbeta analysis, collaborator samples were shipped as frozen whole blood, as isolated PBMCs, or as DNA extracted from either sample type. Sample: peripheral blood. The rearrangement combines TRBV23-1 with TRBJ2-7, and 10 junctional nucleotides match TRBD2. TRBV23-1 is noted as an ORF with a role that remains uncertain. The TCR sequence derives from a human donor in a cohort sampled during active COVID-19. Read as DNA, the sequence is TGCGCCAGCAGTCAATCACGGGTGGTGGCTAGCGGGAGTGAAAACTACGAGCAGTACTTC. The resulting protein is CASSQSRVVASGSENYEQYF.